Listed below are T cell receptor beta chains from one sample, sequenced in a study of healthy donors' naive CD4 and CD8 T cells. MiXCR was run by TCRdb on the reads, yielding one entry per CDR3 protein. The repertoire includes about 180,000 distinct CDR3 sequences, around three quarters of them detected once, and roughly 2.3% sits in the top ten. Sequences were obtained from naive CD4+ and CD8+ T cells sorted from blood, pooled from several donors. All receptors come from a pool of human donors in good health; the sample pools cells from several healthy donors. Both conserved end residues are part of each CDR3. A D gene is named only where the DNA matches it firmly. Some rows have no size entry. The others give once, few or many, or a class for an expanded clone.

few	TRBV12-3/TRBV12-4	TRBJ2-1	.	CASSGRRTNYNEQFF	TGTGCCAGCAGTGGTCGTAGAACAAACTACAATGAGCAGTTCTTC
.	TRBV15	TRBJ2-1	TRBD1	CATSRARDRRFF	TGTGCCACCAGCAGGGCCCGGGACAGGCGGTTCTTC
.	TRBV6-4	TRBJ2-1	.	CASIRPESSYNEQFF	TGTGCCAGCATTCGCCCCGAAAGCTCCTACAATGAGCAGTTCTTC
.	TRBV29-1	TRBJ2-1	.	CSVELYTYNEQFF	TGCAGCGTTGAGTTGTATACCTACAATGAGCAGTTCTTC
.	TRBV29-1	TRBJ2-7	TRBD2	CSAWTSGRVHF	TGCAGCGCCTGGACTAGCGGGAGAGTCCACTTC
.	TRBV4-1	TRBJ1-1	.	CASSQAGQGDTEAFF	TGCGCCAGCAGCCAAGCCGGGCAGGGCGACACTGAAGCTTTCTTT
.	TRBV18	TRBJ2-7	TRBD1	CASSPGQGGVEQYF	TGTGCCAGCTCACCAGGACAGGGTGGTGTCGAGCAGTACTTC
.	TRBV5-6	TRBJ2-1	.	CASSLHGHYNEQFF	TGTGCCAGCAGCTTGCACGGACATTACAATGAGCAGTTCTTC
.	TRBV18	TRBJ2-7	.	CASSPLEQTSSYEQYF	TGTGCCAGCTCACCACTTGAACAGACCAGCTCCTACGAGCAGTACTTC
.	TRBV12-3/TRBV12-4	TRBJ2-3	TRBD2	CASSPLSGVITDTQYF	TGTGCCAGCAGTCCGCTTAGCGGGGTTATCACAGATACGCAGTATTTT
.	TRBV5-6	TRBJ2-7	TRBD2	CASSLGIAGEYEQYF	TGTGCCAGCAGCTTAGGGATAGCGGGAGAGTACGAGCAGTACTTC
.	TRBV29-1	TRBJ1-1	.	CSVDGRDGAFF	TGCAGCGTTGACGGCAGGGATGGAGCTTTCTTT
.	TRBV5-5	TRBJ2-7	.	CASSSTGTTITYEQYF	TGTGCCAGCAGCTCTACCGGGACAACCATCACCTACGAGCAGTACTTC
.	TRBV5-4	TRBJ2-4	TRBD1	CASSLLTGSIQYF	TGTGCCAGCAGCCTACTGACAGGGAGCATTCAGTACTTC
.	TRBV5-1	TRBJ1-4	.	CASSLGVTTNEKLFF	TGCGCCAGCAGCCTAGGGGTGACAACTAATGAAAAACTGTTTTTT
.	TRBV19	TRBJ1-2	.	CATAGPGDLRGYTF	TGTGCCACCGCAGGACCGGGCGATTTGAGAGGCTACACCTTC
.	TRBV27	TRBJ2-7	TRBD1	CASSLRGQGVEYF	TGTGCCAGCAGTTTACGGGGACAGGGTGTGGAGTACTTC
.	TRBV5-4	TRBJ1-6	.	CASSLTGNANSPLHF	TGTGCCAGCAGCTTGACAGGGAATGCAAATTCACCCCTCCACTTT
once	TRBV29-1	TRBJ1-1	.	CSVEIRTEAFF	TGCAGCGTTGAAATACGGACTGAAGCTTTCTTT
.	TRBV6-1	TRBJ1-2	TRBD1	CASSRQGRFGGYTF	TGTGCCAGCAGTCGACAGGGTCGGTTTGGTGGCTACACCTTC
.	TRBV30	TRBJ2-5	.	CAWSVTPTQETQYF	TGTGCCTGGAGTGTGACCCCAACCCAAGAGACCCAGTACTTC
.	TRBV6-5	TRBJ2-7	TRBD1	CASSAGQDAYEQYF	TGTGCCAGCAGTGCGGGACAGGATGCCTACGAGCAGTACTTC
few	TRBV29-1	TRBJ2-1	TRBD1	CSVEDPGTGLFF	TGCAGCGTTGAAGATCCGGGGACAGGGTTGTTCTTC
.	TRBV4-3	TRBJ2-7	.	CASSQEDSYTYEQYF	TGCGCCAGCAGCCAAGAGGACAGTTACACCTACGAGCAGTACTTC
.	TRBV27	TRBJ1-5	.	CASSSGARIQPQHF	TGTGCCAGCAGTTCGGGGGCCCGTATTCAGCCCCAGCATTTT
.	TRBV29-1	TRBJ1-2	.	CSVAETANYGYTF	TGCAGCGTTGCCGAGACGGCAAACTATGGCTACACCTTC
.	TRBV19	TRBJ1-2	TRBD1	CASSMDRTPYGYTF	TGTGCCAGTAGTATGGACAGGACCCCCTATGGCTACACCTTC
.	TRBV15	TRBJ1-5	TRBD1	CATSRPGQGSYDQPQHF	TGTGCCACCAGCCGACCGGGACAGGGATCGTATGATCAGCCCCAGCATTTT
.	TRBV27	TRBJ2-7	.	CASSWTAGNEQYF	TGTGCCAGCAGTTGGACAGCGGGGAACGAGCAGTACTTC
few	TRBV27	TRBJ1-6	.	CASSLGGGQGYNSPLHF	TGTGCCAGCAGTTTAGGAGGTGGGCAAGGCTATAATTCACCCCTCCACTTT
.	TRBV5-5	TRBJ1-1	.	CASSLFTENTEAFF	TGTGCCAGCAGCTTGTTTACGGAGAACACTGAAGCTTTCTTT
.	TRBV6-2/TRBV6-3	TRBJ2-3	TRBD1	CASSYRRDRGPTDTQYF	TGTGCCAGCAGCTATCGCCGGGACAGGGGGCCCACAGATACGCAGTATTTT
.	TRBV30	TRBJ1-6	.	CAWSSTGHSPLHF	TGTGCCTGGAGTTCGACAGGCCATTCACCCCTCCACTTT
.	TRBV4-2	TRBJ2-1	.	CASSHLPQGNNEQFF	TGCGCCAGCAGCCACCTCCCCCAGGGGAACAATGAGCAGTTCTTC
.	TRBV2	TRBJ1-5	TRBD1	CASSVWDSNQPQHF	TGTGCCAGCTCGGTTTGGGACAGTAATCAGCCCCAGCATTTT
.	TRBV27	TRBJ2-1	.	CASSWVADNEQFF	TGTGCCAGCTCGTGGGTCGCGGACAATGAGCAGTTCTTC
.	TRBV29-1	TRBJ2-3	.	CSVDSPDTQYF	TGCAGCGTTGATTCGCCAGATACGCAGTATTTT
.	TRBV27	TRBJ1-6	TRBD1	CASSTGEGNSPLHF	TGTGCCAGCTCGACAGGGGAAGGAAATTCACCCCTCCACTTT
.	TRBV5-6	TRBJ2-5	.	CASSLEAGLGTQYF	TGTGCCAGCAGCTTGGAGGCGGGGTTGGGGACCCAGTACTTC
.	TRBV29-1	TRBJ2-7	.	CSVGKVAEQYF	TGCAGCGTAGGGAAGGTTGCGGAGCAGTACTTC
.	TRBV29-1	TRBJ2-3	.	CSVVHQDPTDTQYF	TGCAGCGTTGTCCATCAGGACCCTACAGATACGCAGTATTTT
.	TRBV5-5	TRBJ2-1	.	CASSLIFGGLYNEQFF	TGTGCCAGCAGCTTGATTTTCGGGGGCCTTTACAATGAGCAGTTCTTC
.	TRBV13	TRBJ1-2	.	CASSLNNYGYTF	TGTGCCAGCAGCTTAAATAACTATGGCTACACCTTC
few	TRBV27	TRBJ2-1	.	CASSPTRGNEQFF	TGTGCCAGCAGTCCGACTAGAGGGAATGAGCAGTTCTTC
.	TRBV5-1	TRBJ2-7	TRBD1	CASNPTGAEQYF	TGCGCCAGCAACCCGACAGGGGCCGAGCAGTACTTC
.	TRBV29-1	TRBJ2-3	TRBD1	CSVERDRGTDTQYF	TGCAGCGTTGAGCGGGACAGGGGCACAGATACGCAGTATTTT
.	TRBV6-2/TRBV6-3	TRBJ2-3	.	CASSPRHTQYF	TGTGCCAGCAGTCCCCGTCATACGCAGTATTTT
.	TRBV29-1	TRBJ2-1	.	CSDGGESYNEQFF	TGCAGCGACGGAGGGGAGTCCTACAATGAGCAGTTCTTC
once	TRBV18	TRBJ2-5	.	CASSPETGQYF	TGTGCCAGCTCCCCTGAGACTGGCCAGTACTTC
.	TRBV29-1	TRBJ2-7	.	CSVERENYEQYF	TGCAGCGTTGAAAGGGAGAACTACGAGCAGTACTTC
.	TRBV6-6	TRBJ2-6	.	CASSNSPTGANVLTF	TGTGCCAGCAGCAACAGCCCAACTGGGGCCAACGTCCTGACTTTC
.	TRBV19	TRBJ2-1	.	CASTFPGRHNEQFF	TGTGCCAGTACGTTTCCGGGCAGACACAATGAGCAGTTCTTC
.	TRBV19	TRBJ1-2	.	CASSIGRANYGYTF	TGTGCCAGTAGTATAGGCAGGGCCAACTATGGCTACACCTTC
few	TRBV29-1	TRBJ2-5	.	CSVVVDRETQYF	TGCAGCGTTGTCGTTGACCGAGAGACCCAGTACTTC
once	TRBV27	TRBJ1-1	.	CASSSLVNTEAFF	TGTGCCAGCAGTTCCCTAGTGAACACTGAAGCTTTCTTT
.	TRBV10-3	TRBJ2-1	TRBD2	CAIRRTSGTNEQFF	TGTGCCATCCGAAGGACTAGCGGGACCAATGAGCAGTTCTTC
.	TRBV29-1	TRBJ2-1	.	CSVDYGSGNNEQFF	TGCAGCGTTGATTACGGGAGTGGGAACAATGAGCAGTTCTTC